The clone carrying this T cell receptor (beta chain) is labeled medium-sized based on frequency. The data were taken from a study of CXCR3-negative and CXCR3-positive naive CD8 T cells. Sorting yielded triplicates of about 280,000 cells for each CD8+ T cell subset. CD45RO-CCR7+CD27+CD95- cells counted as naive CD8+ T cells. The libraries of TRB cDNA were prepared using 5' RACE with UMI labels. From its re-call of the 5' RACE reads, TCRdb lists each CDR3 protein once, without DNA. This repertoire includes about 9,600 distinct CDR3 sequences. Germline assignment: CDR1 KGHSH and CDR2 LQKENI. This CDR3 comprises 14 residues.

The V call is TRBV18, the J call TRBJ1-4. The sequenced sample consisted of naive CXCR3- CD8+ T cells from blood. Indicated subset: CD45RO-CCR7+CD27+CD95- naive CD8+ T cells lacking CXCR3 (TNR3-). This sequence was found in a human donor in good health. Some clones in this sample may be carry-over from other donors' samples. CDR3 protein: CASSLPTMNEKLFF. Complete variable domain (other parts from reference TRBV18 and TRBJ1-4): NAGVMQNPRHLVRRRGQEARLRCSPMKGHSHVYWYRQLPEEGLKFMVYLQKENIIDESGMPKERFSAEFPKEGPSILRIQQVVRGDSAAYFCASSLPTMNEKLFFGSGTQLSVL.